This T cell receptor (beta chain) is from a study of type 1 regulatory T cells. Looking at the study overall: This in vitro CD4 product, T-allo10, is enriched for Tr1 cells and alloantigen-specific.

TCRdb reanalysed the reads using MiXCR and keeps one entry per CDR3 protein. The sample records about 67,000 distinct CDR3 sequences, 45% to 50% being singletons. This clonotype showed up many times. Its antigen is not known. This CDR3 has 15 amino acids. V was clipped by 0 bases and J by 2 bases, with 9 bases between them. The rearrangement links TRBV12-3 or TRBV12-4 to TRBJ2-3; no firm D call. Sequenced: cultured non-Tr1 T cells, either the whole culture or a sorted T cell fraction (not recorded which). This sequence was found in a human donor in good health. The CDR3 reads CASSLARHSTDTQYF. In DNA, the CDR3 is TGTGCCAGCAGTTTAGCAAGGCATTCCACAGATACGCAGTATTTT.